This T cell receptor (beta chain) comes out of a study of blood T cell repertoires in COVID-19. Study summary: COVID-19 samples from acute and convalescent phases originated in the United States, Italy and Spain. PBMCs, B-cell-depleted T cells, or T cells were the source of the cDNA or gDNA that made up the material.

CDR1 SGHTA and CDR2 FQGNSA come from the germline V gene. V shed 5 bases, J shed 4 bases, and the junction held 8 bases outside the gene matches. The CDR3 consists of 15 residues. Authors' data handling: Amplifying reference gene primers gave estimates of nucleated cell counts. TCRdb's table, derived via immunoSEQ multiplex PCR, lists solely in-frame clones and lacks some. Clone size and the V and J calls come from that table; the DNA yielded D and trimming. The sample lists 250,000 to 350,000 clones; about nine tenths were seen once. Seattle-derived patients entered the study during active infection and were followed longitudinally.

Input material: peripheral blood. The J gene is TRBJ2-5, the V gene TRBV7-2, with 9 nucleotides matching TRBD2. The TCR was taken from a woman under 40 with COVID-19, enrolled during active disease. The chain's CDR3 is CASSTRAGGGETQYF. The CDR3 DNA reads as TGTGCCAGCAGCACCCGAGCGGGAGGAGGAGAGACCCAGTACTTC.